These 14 T cell receptor beta chains were sequenced from one sample in a study of blood T cells in healthy people across ages. Together with a sample-barcoded 5' primer, a J-beta primer mix was included in a second PCR lasting roughly 6 to 12 cycles. Each CDR3 protein gets one entry after TCRdb re-called the 5' RACE reads with MiXCR. The data show approximately 1.5 million distinct CDR3 sequences, with about 32% seen just once and 10% to 12% held by the top ten. The source material was blood. These receptors all come from a woman in her thirties in good health.

This clonotype was observed a handful of times. V usage is TRBV20-1 and J usage is TRBJ1-2, with 7 bases lining up with TRBD1. Germline CDR1 and CDR2: DFQATT and SNEGSKA (reference sequence). The junction had 10 bases not matched to a gene; V was cut back by 3 bases and J by 6 bases. The CDR3 spans 14 residues. CDR3 nucleotides: TGCAGTGCTAGCTTTTTTGACAGGGCCGATGGCTACACCTTC. This gives the protein CSASFFDRADGYTF.

This clonotype was observed a few times. The gene calls are TRBV16 and TRBJ2-7; 9 bases fit TRBD2. In germline, CDR1 is KGHSY, CDR2 FQNENV. After removal of 4 bases from V and 0 bases from J, the junction contained 10 bases not matched to a gene. The CDR3 runs 17 residues. CDR3 residues: CASSPRGGGVSSYEQYF. Written as DNA, the CDR3 is TGTGCCAGCAGCCCCCGAGGCGGGGGGGTTAGCTCCTACGAGCAGTACTTC.

This clonotype was recorded many times. The V and J genes are TRBV7-9 and TRBJ2-7, with D maybe TRBD1 (5 bases). The length of the CDR3 is 12 residues. The V end lost 5 bases, the J end lost 5 bases, and 10 bases lay between the germline ends. Germline V gene sequence: CDR1 SEHNR, CDR2 FQNEAQ (reference sequence). The CDR3 DNA follows: TGTGCCAGCAGCCACCAGGGAAACGAGCAGTACTTC. It translates to CASSHQGNEQYF.

The sample holds a few counts of this clonotype. V and J are TRBV9 and TRBJ1-1; D uncertain. Germline V CDR1 and CDR2: SGDLS, YYNGEE. CDR3 length: 15 residues. Trimming left V 4 bases short and J 10 bases short, with 23 bases between. This chain's CDR3 is CASSPPYLADPGAFF. The CDR3 region has the DNA TGTGCCAGCAGCCCCCCGTACCTGGCGGACCCTGGAGCTTTCTTT.

CDR3 sequence reads: CASSGTASTNEKLFF. The CDR3 DNA is TGTGCCAGCAGTGGGACAGCATCAACTAATGAAAAACTGTTTTTT. This chain joins TRBV6-1 and TRBJ1-4, with D possibly TRBD1 on 6 matching bases. Per germline, CDR1 MNHNS and CDR2 SASEGT. V was pared by 4 bases and J by 0 bases, with 9 bases between. This CDR3 has 15 residues.

This chain uses TRBV5-5 with TRBJ2-3, with TRBD1 identical over 7 bases. CDR3 length: 15 amino acids. With V trimmed by 2 bases and J by 3 bases, 6 bases remained unmatched. The V gene's germline CDR1 is SGHKS and CDR2 YYEKEE (reference sequence). This chain's CDR3 is CASSFSGTVTDTQYF. The CDR3 DNA reads as TGTGCCAGCAGCTTCTCCGGGACAGTGACAGATACGCAGTATTTT. Looking up the rest from reference TRBV5-5 and TRBJ2-3 gives the full variable domain: DAGVTQSPTHLIKTRGQQVTLRCSPISGHKSVSWYQQVLGQGPQFIFQYYEKEERGRGNFPDRFSARQFPNYSSELNVNALLLGDSALYLCASSFSGTVTDTQYFGPGTRLTVL.

Concerning this clonotype: The likely explanation is a read error, given a far larger clone one base away. The V call is TRBV6-2 or TRBV6-3, the J call TRBJ2-1, with 9 bases fitting TRBD2. The germline gives CDR1 MNHEY, CDR2 SVGEGT. The CDR3 is made up of 14 amino acids. The CDR3 DNA reads as TGTACCAGCAGTTTGGCGGGGGGGCTCAATGAGCAGTTCTTC. It codes for CTSSLAGGLNEQFF.

This chain links TRBV11-2 with TRBJ2-1; D is unresolved. Trimming left V 6 bases short and J 0 bases short, with 12 bases between. This CDR3 contains 15 residues. Looked up from germline, CDR1 is SGHAT and CDR2 is FQNNGV. This chain's CDR3 is CASRMARNSYNEQFF. In DNA, the CDR3 is TGTGCCAGCAGAATGGCGCGGAACTCCTACAATGAGCAGTTCTTC.

This clonotype was seen more than once but under ten times. The V call is TRBV15, the J call TRBJ2-6; D remains unclear. Germline-derived CDR1 and CDR2 are LNHNV and YYDKDF (reference sequence). The V and J ends lost 1 base and 0 bases respectively, with 4 bases between them. The CDR3 is 15 residues long. The CDR3 DNA follows: TGTGCCACCAGCAGAGGGTTCTCTGGGGCCAACGTCCTGACTTTC. Translated, it gives CATSRGFSGANVLTF.

V usage is TRBV4-1 and J usage is TRBJ1-5; no definite D call. CDR3 length equals 16 residues. Germline values: CDR1 MGHRA, CDR2 YSYEKL. Trimming cost V 2 bases and J 10 bases, with 21 bases left between them. CDR3 amino acids: CASSQQLPGLPGPQHF. In DNA form, the CDR3 reads TGCGCCAGCAGCCAACAGCTGCCGGGCCTCCCCGGCCCCCAGCATTTT.

The V and J genes are TRBV10-3 and TRBJ2-2; tentative D call: TRBD1 (5 bases). V shed 5 bases and J shed 0 bases, with 16 bases lying between them. The CDR3 contains 17 residues. From germline, CDR1 is ENHRY and CDR2 SYGVKD. DNA of the CDR3: TGTGCCATCAGTCCTACAAAGGGGCAGACGAACACCGGGGAGCTGTTTTTT. It encodes CAISPTKGQTNTGELFF.

This clonotype was found a few times. The gene calls are TRBV6-1 and TRBJ2-5, with 11 positions matching TRBD2. Trimming cost V 2 bases and J 1 base; bases outside gene matches: 12. CDR1 MNHNS and CDR2 SASEGT come from the germline V gene. The CDR3 contains 19 residues. CDR3 region: CASSEFRTSGGFIQETQYF. The CDR3 DNA reads TGTGCCAGCAGTGAATTTAGAACTAGCGGGGGTTTTATCCAAGAGACCCAGTACTTC.

Regarding this clonotype: Given a much more abundant clone one base away, this may be a read error. The chain combines TRBV5-1 with TRBJ2-1; D gene uncertain. CDR1 SGHRS and CDR2 YFSETQ come from the germline V gene. The CDR3 loop spans 13 amino acids. The V end lost 3 bases, the J end lost 2 bases, and 6 bases lay between the germline ends. In DNA, the CDR3 is TGCGCCAGCAGCTGGGTCACCTACAATGAGCAGTTCTTC. Protein: CASSWVTYNEQFF.

Details on this clonotype: Because the CDR3 is missing its conserved closing phenylalanine or tryptophan, this is likely a read error. V usage is TRBV28 and J usage is TRBJ2-1, with D perhaps matching TRBD2 (5 bases). From germline, CDR1 is MDHEN and CDR2 SYDVKM. The CDR3 spans 17 residues. The CDR3 spells CASSSAQLAPTYSEQFL. CDR3 DNA sequence: TGTGCCAGCAGTTCCGCCCAATTAGCGCCCACCTACAGTGAGCAGTTCTTA.